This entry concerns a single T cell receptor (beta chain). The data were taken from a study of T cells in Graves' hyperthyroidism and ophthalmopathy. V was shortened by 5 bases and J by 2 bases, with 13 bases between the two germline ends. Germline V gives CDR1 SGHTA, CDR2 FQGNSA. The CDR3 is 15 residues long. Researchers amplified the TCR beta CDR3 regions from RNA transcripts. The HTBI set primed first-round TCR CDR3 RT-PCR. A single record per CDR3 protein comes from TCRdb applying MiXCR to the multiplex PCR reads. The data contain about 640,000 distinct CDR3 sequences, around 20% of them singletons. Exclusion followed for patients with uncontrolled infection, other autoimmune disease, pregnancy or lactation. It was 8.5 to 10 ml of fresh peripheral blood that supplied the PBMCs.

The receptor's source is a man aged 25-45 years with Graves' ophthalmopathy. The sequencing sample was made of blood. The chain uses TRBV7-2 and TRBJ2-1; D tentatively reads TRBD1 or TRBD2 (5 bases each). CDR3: CASSPGTRPYNEQFF. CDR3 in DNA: TGTGCCAGCAGCCCGGGGACCCGGCCCTACAATGAGCAGTTCTTC.